A single sample is the source of the 28 T cell receptor beta chains below, sequenced in a study of spatial heterogeneity in lung cancer. Noted time point: sample taken at primary tumor resection. TCRdb analysed the 5' RACE reads with MiXCR anew, one entry per CDR3 protein. The sample contains approximately 40,000 distinct CDR3 sequences, 5.2% of which appear only once. Sequencing used PBMCs, obtained at surgery. The receptors were gathered from a female donor with early-stage non-small cell lung cancer.

This clonotype showed up many times. The V call is TRBV7-2, the J call TRBJ2-2, with D perhaps TRBD1 (6 bases). Germline V gives CDR1 SGHTA, CDR2 FQGNSA. This CDR3 has 14 residues. The V end lost 5 bases, the J end lost 7 bases, and 14 bases lay between the germline ends. The CDR3 bases are TGTGCCAGCAGCCCCCGACAGGAAGGCGGGGAGCTGTTTTTT. This encodes CASSPRQEGGELFF.

Ten or more counts support this clonotype. The rearrangement uses TRBV28 and TRBJ1-2; D unclear. The CDR3 has 12 amino acids. CDR1 and CDR2 (germline): MDHEN, SYDVKM. V dropped 5 bases and J dropped 8 bases, with 12 bases sitting between them. The CDR3 loop reads CASSTRISGYTF. CDR3 DNA: TGTGCCAGCAGTACTAGGATTTCCGGCTACACCTTC.

In this sample, this clonotype turned up many times. V gene TRBV12-3 or TRBV12-4 combines with J gene TRBJ2-5, with D maybe TRBD2 (6 bases). The V end lost 3 bases, the J end lost 4 bases, and 15 bases lay between the germline ends. The length of the CDR3 is 15 residues. This CDR3 is CASSFRPHGRETQYF. The CDR3 DNA follows: TGTGCCAGCAGTTTTCGGCCCCACGGGAGAGAGACCCAGTACTTC.

This clonotype was detected many times. The chain carries TRBV6-5 and TRBJ1-1; D gene ambiguous. Trimming left V 0 bases short and J 0 bases short, with 8 bases between. The CDR3 covers 15 residues. CDR1 and CDR2 (germline): MNHEY, SVGAGI. The CDR3, as DNA: TGTGCCAGCAGTTACTCTGAAGTCATGAACACTGAAGCTTTCTTT. Translation: CASSYSEVMNTEAFF.

This clonotype came up many times. The chain combines TRBV7-2 with TRBJ2-7, with D possibly being TRBD1 or TRBD2 (5 bases each). The V gene lost 1 base and the J gene lost 2 bases, with 9 bases spanning the gap. The germline V gene encodes CDR1 SGHTA and CDR2 FQGNSA. The CDR3 runs 14 residues. CDR3 coding DNA: TGTGCCAGCAGCTTAGGCCTGGGACCCTACGAGCAGTACTTC. Amino acids: CASSLGLGPYEQYF. The complete variable domain, with remaining parts taken from reference TRBV7-2 and TRBJ2-7, reads GAGVSQSPSNKVTEKGKDVELRCDPISGHTALYWYRQSLGQGLEFLIYFQGNSAPDKSGLPSDRFSAERTGGSVSTLTIQRTQQEDSAVYLCASSLGLGPYEQYFGPGTRLTVT.

CDR3 bases: TGTGCTAGTGGTTTAGGACAGGGCGCGGATACGCAGTATTTT. Translated, it gives CASGLGQGADTQYF. The V gene is TRBV12-5, the J gene TRBJ2-3; 8 bases line up with TRBD1. Germline V gene sequence: CDR1 LGHNT, CDR2 FRNRAP. The CDR3 has 14 amino acids. Trimming at V came to 3 bases and at J to 6 bases, leaving 5 bases not matched to a gene.

The rearrangement joins TRBV4-3 to TRBJ1-5; 8 positions agree with TRBD1. Per germline, CDR1 LGHNA and CDR2 YSLEER. Germline trimming cut 1 base from V and 8 bases from J; bases unmatched to any gene: 7. This CDR3 comprises 15 residues. CDR3 nucleotides: TGCGCCAGCAGCCAAGGGCGACAGGGGAACGAGCCCCAGCATTTT. Translated, it gives CASSQGRQGNEPQHF.

This clonotype was observed a few times. The V call is TRBV20-1, the J call TRBJ1-5; the match to TRBD1 covers 12 bases. The junction had 10 bases not matched to a gene; V was cut back by 3 bases and J by 7 bases. Germline CDR1 is DFQATT and CDR2 is SNEGSKA (reference sequence). The CDR3 is made up of 16 amino acids. Here the CDR3 reads CSARTTGQGARQPQHF. The CDR3 coding sequence is TGCAGTGCTAGGACGACGGGACAGGGGGCCAGGCAGCCCCAGCATTTT.

This clonotype came up many times. The chain recombines TRBV20-1 with TRBJ2-3, with TRBD2 identical over 10 bases. V was pared by 6 bases and J by 2 bases, with 11 bases of the junction left unmatched. This CDR3 has 16 amino acids. The germline V gene has CDR1 DFQATT and CDR2 SNEGSKA (reference sequence). The chain's CDR3 is CSAGSGLAVPTDTQYF. CDR3 DNA: TGCAGTGCCGGGTCCGGACTAGCGGTCCCCACAGATACGCAGTATTTT.

This clonotype was recorded at least ten times. This chain links TRBV9 with TRBJ2-3, with 10 bases matching TRBD2. This CDR3 comprises 16 residues. The V gene end was trimmed by 5 bases and the J gene end by 1 base; junction bases not matched to a gene: 7. Germline CDR1 is SGDLS and CDR2 is YYNGEE. The CDR3 sequence: CASSGAGGTGTDTQYF. The DNA for the CDR3 is TGTGCCAGCAGTGGAGCGGGGGGGACAGGCACAGATACGCAGTATTTT.

This clonotype has a count of ten or more. V usage is TRBV24-1 and J usage is TRBJ2-4; possibly TRBD2 for D (6 bases). The V end was cut by 3 bases, the J end by 5 bases, with 13 bases between. There are 15 residues in the CDR3. In germline, CDR1 is KGHDR, CDR2 SFDVKD. CDR3 sequence: CATSDPREAQNIQYF. CDR3 DNA: TGTGCCACCAGTGATCCCAGGGAGGCCCAAAACATTCAGTACTTC.

For the CDR3, the DNA is TGTGCCAGCAGCTTCGACAGGGGGCTAGACGAGCAGTACTTC. The encoded protein is CASSFDRGLDEQYF. This chain joins TRBV7-2 and TRBJ2-7; the match to TRBD1 covers 10 bases. This CDR3 is 14 amino acids long. CDR1 SGHTA and CDR2 FQGNSA come from the germline V gene. Unmatched junction bases numbered 4, after V lost 3 bases and J lost 5 bases.

This clonotype was picked up many times. The gene calls are TRBV19 and TRBJ1-5; D gene uncertain. The CDR3 sequence is 15 residues long. Germline values: CDR1 LNHDA, CDR2 SQIVND (reference sequence). The V gene lost 0 bases and the J gene lost 7 bases, with 13 bases spanning the gap. CDR3 nucleotide sequence: TGTGCCAGTAGTATAGAACCTTTTCGGGTCCAGCCCCAGCATTTT. Translating it yields CASSIEPFRVQPQHF.

This clonotype was counted ten times or more. The V gene is TRBV10-1, the J gene TRBJ2-2; D is unresolved. The CDR3 runs to 12 residues. V was pared by 6 bases and J by 6 bases, with 8 bases between. The germline V gene has CDR1 WNHNN and CDR2 SYGVQD (reference sequence). The CDR3 coding sequence is TGCGCCAGCAGATCCACAGCCGGGGAGCTGTTTTTT. Translating it yields CASRSTAGELFF.

This clonotype was seen repeatedly, ten times or more. This chain uses TRBV27 with TRBJ1-6; 7 bases fit TRBD1. From germline, CDR1 is MNHEY and CDR2 SMNVEV (reference sequence). The CDR3 extends over 17 amino acids. The trim removed 5 bases at V and 0 bases at J, leaving 7 bases unmatched. The CDR3 spells CASSPPQGLSYNSPLHF. The CDR3 nucleotides read TGTGCCAGCAGTCCTCCACAGGGGCTCTCCTATAATTCACCCCTCCACTTT.

This clonotype was detected ten times or more. This rearrangement joins TRBV7-8 to TRBJ1-1; possibly TRBD1 for D (5 bases). Between the trimmed V and J ends, which lost 5 bases and 7 bases, there was a span of 14 bases. The CDR3 extends over 13 amino acids. The germline gives CDR1 SGHVS, CDR2 FQNEAQ. CDR3 sequence: CASSPPWDLEAFF. The CDR3 coding sequence is TGTGCCAGCAGCCCCCCGTGGGACCTTGAAGCTTTCTTT.

J is TRBJ1-4 and V is TRBV24-1; D call uncertain. Trimming shortened V by 2 bases and J by 3 bases, and 6 bases separated the two germline ends. The CDR3 runs 14 residues. The germline V gene has CDR1 KGHDR and CDR2 SFDVKD. CDR3 protein: CATSDSGPNEKLFF. CDR3 nucleotides: TGTGCCACCAGTGATTCCGGCCCTAATGAAAAACTGTTTTTT.

The genes are TRBV6-2 or TRBV6-3 and TRBJ2-5; D possibly corresponds to TRBD2 (5 bases). CDR1 and CDR2 from the germline V gene are MNHEY and SVGEGT. V shed 2 bases and J shed 2 bases, with 9 bases lying between them. The CDR3 is made up of 14 amino acids. The DNA of the CDR3 is TGTGCCAGCAGTTACACGGGAACTCAAGAGACCCAGTACTTC. It yields the protein CASSYTGTQETQYF.

The rearrangement links TRBV5-1 to TRBJ1-2; D not certain. This CDR3 is built from 12 residues. V was shortened by 0 bases and J by 1 base, with 1 base between the two germline ends. Germline CDR1 SGHRS, CDR2 YFSETQ. The CDR3 sequence is CASSLDNYGYTF. The CDR3 DNA reads TGCGCCAGCAGCTTGGATAACTATGGCTACACCTTC.

The chain has TRBV4-1 and TRBJ2-2, with 7 nucleotides matching TRBD2. Germline CDR1 reads MGHRA; CDR2 reads YSYEKL. CDR3 length: 18 residues. J was trimmed by 6 bases and V by 1 base; bases with no gene match: 14. The CDR3 bases are TGCGCCAGCAGCCAAGTAAAAGCGGGGATACCCATATCCGGGGAGCTGTTTTTT. Translating it yields CASSQVKAGIPISGELFF.

There are many counts of this clonotype. The V gene is TRBV28, the J gene TRBJ1-6; D not certain. Germline assignment: CDR1 MDHEN and CDR2 SYDVKM. The CDR3 runs to 14 residues. V lost 4 bases, J lost 8 bases, and 12 bases lay in between. The DNA of the CDR3 is TGTGCCAGCAGTTACAGCCCTCGCTATTCACCCCTCCACTTT. This encodes CASSYSPRYSPLHF.

Many counts were recorded for this clonotype. This rearrangement joins TRBV7-2 to TRBJ2-5; 7 nucleotides align to TRBD2. The CDR3 sequence is 16 residues long. CDR1 is SGHTA, CDR2 FQGNSA, per germline. J was trimmed by 1 base and V by 5 bases; bases with no gene match: 10. The DNA of the CDR3 is TGTGCCAGCAGCCCGCCGGGACTACAACTCCAAGAGACCCAGTACTTC. Translating it yields CASSPPGLQLQETQYF. Variable domain in full (rest from reference TRBV7-2 and TRBJ2-5): GAGVSQSPSNKVTEKGKDVELRCDPISGHTALYWYRQSLGQGLEFLIYFQGNSAPDKSGLPSDRFSAERTGGSVSTLTIQRTQQEDSAVYLCASSPPGLQLQETQYFGPGTRLLVL.

This clonotype has just a few counts. This chain connects TRBV6-2 or TRBV6-3 to TRBJ1-1; D is possibly TRBD1 (5 bases). The length of the CDR3 is 11 residues. V was cut by 5 bases and J by 6 bases, with 7 bases left in between. Germline CDR1 is MNHEY and CDR2 is SVGEGT. DNA of the CDR3: TGTGCCAGCAGTCAGGGAGCTGAAGCTTTCTTT. Protein sequence: CASSQGAEAFF.

This clonotype showed up many times. This chain joins TRBV13 and TRBJ2-7; D is undetermined. Trimming took 4 bases from V and 2 from J, leaving 3 bases between them. The germline CDR1 and CDR2 sequences are PRHDT and FYEKMQ (reference sequence). The length of the CDR3 is 11 residues. Here the CDR3 reads CASSSTYEQYF. The DNA for the CDR3 is TGTGCCAGCAGCTCCACCTACGAGCAGTACTTC.

This clonotype was recorded a few times. The chain employs TRBV2 and TRBJ2-1; D is unclear. Trimming removed 6 bases at V and 3 bases at J, with 15 bases between. CDR3 length: 15 amino acids. Germline loops: CDR1 SNHLY, CDR2 FYNNEI. The CDR3 bases are TGTGCCAGCAGCGCTGCCGGGTCGGGCTACAATGAGCAGTTCTTC. It codes for CASSAAGSGYNEQFF.

This clonotype was observed at least ten times. This chain links TRBV7-3 with TRBJ1-1, with D maybe TRBD1 (5 bases). The germline gives CDR1 SGHTA, CDR2 FQGTGA. V was trimmed by 0 bases and J by 1 base, leaving 9 bases between them. The CDR3 consists of 15 residues. The CDR3 DNA reads as TGTGCCAGCAGCTTAACGGGGGGACCGAACACTGAAGCTTTCTTT. Its protein is CASSLTGGPNTEAFF.

This chain uses TRBV20-1 with TRBJ2-2; 9 bases map to TRBD1. CDR1 and CDR2 (germline): DFQATT, SNEGSKA (reference sequence). The junction had 6 bases not matched to a gene; V was cut back by 5 bases and J by 2 bases. This CDR3 is built from 15 residues. The CDR3 protein is CSAPNRGPNTGELFF. The CDR3 DNA reads TGCAGTGCTCCGAACAGGGGGCCTAACACCGGGGAGCTGTTTTTT.

This clonotype showed up many times. V usage is TRBV20-1 and J usage is TRBJ2-7; TRBD2 aligns across 8 bases. This CDR3 spans 16 amino acids. Germline lookup yields CDR1 DFQATT and CDR2 SNEGSKA (reference sequence). J lost 0 bases, V lost 2 bases, and 9 bases had no gene match. CDR3 region: CSARNLAGASSYEQYF. In DNA form, the CDR3 reads TGCAGTGCTAGAAACCTAGCGGGCGCAAGCTCCTACGAGCAGTACTTC.